What follows describes a single TCR beta chain. Its antigen is currently not known. Nothing much larger sits one base from this clone, and base qualities are not available. These data originate in a study of cytomegalovirus exposure and HLA in healthy donors (dated by TCRdb to about 2017). Describing the broader study: According to a later analysis, one platform produced both the roughly 110 validation repertoires and the approximately 600 repertoires of the first cohort. The study was designed to test whether signatures of past pathogen exposure could be identified by cataloging public T cell receptors. Along with the roughly 610-subject first cohort, a separate validation cohort of approximately 110 different subjects was used. High-throughput TCR immunosequencing, statistical association of individual TCRs with disease status, and machine learning were combined to predict cytomegalovirus infection status.

What the work shows at the level of the full study, not this receptor alone: Across donors, most TCR sequences were observed very rarely, whereas some public TCRs were present in many individuals. The classifier was reported to diagnose cytomegalovirus status with high specificity and sensitivity in both the original cohort and the validation cohort. In vitro tests confirmed that a few of the cytomegalovirus-associated TCR beta chains recognize cytomegalovirus antigens. It was suggested by the authors that the approach could potentially be generalized to other disease states and immunological phenotypes. In the study, roughly 160 TCR beta chains were listed as associated with cytomegalovirus. The validation cohort had no HLA typing available for a later analysis, so co-occurrence within that cohort was assessed over all 120 or so repertoires. Of the cluster scores, approximately 94% were above 0 in a later analysis, which found that TCRs clustered in the first cohort also tended to co-occur in the 130 or so validation repertoires.

Separate from the approximately 700-subject first cohort, the validation cohort of roughly 110 subjects was the group to which the donors belonged. The library was prepared using the immunoSEQ multiplex PCR assay. Processing in the source paper ran as follows. To diagnose cytomegalovirus status from the catalog of TCR beta chain sequences, a statistical classification framework was built. TCRdb carries this immuneACCESS record with in-frame sequences only. Its versions omit some clonotypes, under half of them owing to an unresolved V gene in the studies checked, with the rest unexplained. The DNA was the basis for D and trimming; V, J and clone size are from that table. Counted in this sample were over 120,000 clones; approximately 90% of them appeared once. Under 5% of the sample is taken by the ten largest. Measured from the cysteine to the phenylalanine, the CDR3 is 16 residues long. Only the CDR3 DNA stays, 48 bases, in frame from base 1. CDR1 and CDR2 were assigned from the germline V gene (reference sequence) as SGHNT and YYREEE. V is trimmed back by 1 base and J by 6 bases, and the junction contains 9 bases that no gene match accounts for.

The chain was built from TRBV5-4 and TRBJ2-3; a stretch of 9 junction bases matches TRBD2. The sample was PBMCs. The source of this sequence is a man aged 18 to 30 in good health and CMV-seropositive. The nucleotides read TGTGCCAGCAGCTTGAAGATGCGGGGGGGCGGGGATACGCAGTATTTT. The translation is CASSLKMRGGGDTQYF.